The rows below give T cell receptor beta chains drawn from one sample of a study of T cell responses to AZD1222 COVID-19 vaccine. The data were produced by immunoSEQ multiplex PCR, yet TCRdb's version contains in-frame clones alone and is incomplete. Found here are 130,000 to 150,000 clones, about 93% of them singletons; the top ten hold 1.5% to 2%. The sample was peripheral blood, taken on day 0 of AZD1222 vaccination. These receptors came from an adult in good health. Each CDR3 is given with its conserved first and last residue. Each record gives: D gene, clone size, V gene, J gene, CDR3 protein, CDR3 DNA. The D gene is left open where the match is weak. Rows give clone size only sometimes, using once, few, many, or a class for an expanded clone.

>-|once|TRBV19|TRBJ2-7
CASSISQGSAHEQYF
TGTGCCAGTAGTATCTCTCAGGGAAGCGCCCACGAGCAGTACTTC
>-|-|TRBV18|TRBJ1-3
CASYGTSSGNTIYF
TGTGCCAGCTATGGGACCTCCTCTGGAAACACCATATATTTT
>-|-|TRBV7-9|TRBJ1-2
CASSLDSLGYTF
TGTGCCAGCAGCTTAGACAGTCTTGGCTACACCTTC
>-|-|TRBV5-1|TRBJ2-2
CASSRLGPLASNGGELFF
TGCGCCAGCAGCCGACTGGGCCCTCTAGCCTCCAATGGCGGGGAGCTGTTTTTT
>-|-|TRBV2|TRBJ2-3
CASSVQEADTQYF
TGTGCCAGCAGTGTACAGGAGGCAGATACGCAGTATTTT
>-|-|TRBV5-6|TRBJ1-1
CASSLRPNTEAFF
TGTGCCAGCAGCTTGAGGCCGAACACTGAAGCTTTCTTT
>-|-|TRBV5-1|TRBJ2-2
CASSLGTGLNTGELFF
TGCGCCAGCAGCTTGGGTACAGGCCTCAACACCGGGGAGCTGTTTTTT
>-|-|TRBV7-9|TRBJ2-5
CASSRLGKGETQYF
TGTGCCAGCAGCCGTTTGGGTAAGGGAGAGACCCAGTACTTC
>-|-|TRBV7-2|TRBJ1-1
CASSFTGSTEAFF
TGTGCCAGCAGCTTCACAGGGTCTACTGAAGCTTTCTTT
>-|once|TRBV30|TRBJ2-1
CAWSPPESEQFF
TGTGCCTGGAGTCCACCCGAATCAGAGCAGTTCTTC
>-|-|TRBV2|TRBJ2-3
CASIETGVGTDTQYF
TGTGCCAGCATCGAAACGGGGGTTGGCACAGATACGCAGTATTTT
>-|-|TRBV4-1|TRBJ1-5
CASSQEVPGNQPQHF
TGCGCCAGCAGCCAAGAAGTCCCCGGCAATCAGCCCCAGCATTTT
>TRBD2|once|TRBV20-1|TRBJ2-7
CSASTRSGGEQYF
TGCAGTGCTAGTACCCGATCGGGAGGAGAACAGTACTTC
>TRBD1|-|TRBV6-2/TRBV6-3|TRBJ1-5
CASSAGQASGPQHF
TGTGCCAGCAGTGCGGGACAGGCTTCGGGGCCCCAGCATTTT
>-|-|TRBV2|TRBJ2-1
CASRGVESSYNEQFF
TGTGCCAGCAGGGGGGTGGAGAGCTCCTACAATGAGCAGTTCTTC
>-|-|TRBV19|TRBJ2-7
CASSMKAGRTYEQYF
TGTGCCAGTAGTATGAAAGCGGGCCGAACCTACGAGCAGTACTTC
>-|-|TRBV13|TRBJ2-1
CASSPGTPSSYNEQFF
TGTGCCAGCAGCCCCGGGACACCTAGCTCCTACAATGAGCAGTTCTTC
>TRBD1|once|TRBV7-9|TRBJ1-6
CASSTQGAGNSPLHF
TGTGCCAGCAGCACCCAGGGGGCAGGTAATTCACCCCTCCACTTT
>-|-|TRBV5-1|TRBJ2-7
CASSLEGSSYEQYF
TGCGCCAGCAGCTTGGAGGGCAGCTCCTACGAGCAGTACTTC
>-|-|TRBV7-2|TRBJ1-2
CASRTEGYTF
TGTGCCAGCAGGACTGAGGGCTACACCTTC
>-|-|TRBV19|TRBJ2-2
CASSPQPGLNTGELFF
TGTGCCAGTAGTCCCCAACCAGGGCTGAACACCGGGGAGCTGTTTTTT
>-|-|TRBV5-8|TRBJ1-4
CASSFQTGPTTNEKLFF
TGTGCCAGCAGCTTCCAGACAGGACCGACAACTAATGAAAAACTGTTTTTT
>TRBD2|-|TRBV10-3|TRBJ2-4
CAISSSGSSAKNIQYF
TGTGCCATCAGCAGTAGCGGGAGTTCTGCCAAAAACATTCAGTACTTC
>-|-|TRBV29-1|TRBJ2-1
CSVEIAPSSYNEQFF
TGCAGCGTTGAAATAGCGCCCAGCTCCTACAATGAGCAGTTCTTC
>-|-|TRBV6-5|TRBJ2-1
CAEGPYNEQFF
TGTGCGGAAGGACCCTACAATGAGCAGTTCTTC
>TRBD2|-|TRBV5-4|TRBJ2-1
CASGLAGGNEQFF
TGTGCCAGCGGACTAGCGGGAGGGAATGAGCAGTTCTTC
>-|-|TRBV11-2|TRBJ2-1
CASSLDGVSYNEQFF
TGTGCCAGCAGCTTAGATGGGGTCTCCTACAATGAGCAGTTCTTC
>TRBD1|-|TRBV18|TRBJ2-7
CASSRQGGLLSSYEQYF
TGTGCCAGCTCTAGACAGGGGGGACTTCTTAGCTCCTACGAGCAGTACTTC
>TRBD1|-|TRBV3-1/TRBV3-2|TRBJ2-7
CASSPGTGAYEQYF
TGTGCCAGCAGCCCAGGGACAGGGGCCTACGAGCAGTACTTC
>-|-|TRBV9|TRBJ1-5
CASSMDGSNQPQHF
TGTGCCAGCAGCATGGACGGTAGCAATCAGCCCCAGCATTTT
>-|-|TRBV7-3|TRBJ2-3
CASSLTSVDTQYF
TGTGCCAGCAGCTTAACTTCGGTAGATACGCAGTATTTT
>-|-|TRBV11-2|TRBJ2-7
CASSLEAGGSYEQYF
TGTGCCAGCAGCTTAGAGGCAGGGGGGTCCTACGAGCAGTACTTC
>-|-|TRBV4-1|TRBJ1-3
CASSLQQSLKTGHGNTIYF
TGCGCCAGCAGCCTCCAACAAAGCTTAAAGACAGGCCACGGAAACACCATATATTTT
>-|once|TRBV12-3/TRBV12-4|TRBJ1-5
CASSPAGGQPQHF
TGTGCCAGCAGTCCCGCTGGGGGTCAGCCCCAGCATTTT
>-|-|TRBV5-4|TRBJ1-3
CASSLTGKGTGNTIYF
TGTGCCAGCAGCTTGACAGGGAAAGGGACTGGAAACACCATATATTTT